Below are 10 T cell receptor beta chains sequenced from a single sample in a study of blood T cell repertoires in COVID-19. Some clones are missing from TCRdb's copy, which holds only in-frame ones; the method was immunoSEQ multiplex PCR. Here the sample spans roughly 250,000 clones, roughly 88% being singletons. Sample: PBMCs or T cells enriched from blood (not recorded which). All receptors come from a woman aged 25 to 45 who had recovered from COVID-19.

The CDR3 here is CASSRGFETQYF. Written as DNA, the CDR3 is TGTGCCAGTAGTAGAGGGTTCGAGACCCAGTACTTC. The V and J genes are TRBV19 and TRBJ2-5; D is perhaps TRBD2 (5 bases). Germline-derived CDR1 and CDR2 are LNHDA and SQIVND (reference sequence). V was clipped by 4 bases and J by 5 bases, with 8 bases between them. This CDR3 contains 12 residues.

V gene TRBV28 combines with J gene TRBJ2-1; perhaps TRBD1 as D (7 bases). The V end was cut by 3 bases, the J end by 8 bases, with 38 bases between. This CDR3 spans 22 amino acids. The germline V gene encodes CDR1 MDHEN and CDR2 SYDVKM. The DNA of the CDR3 is TGTGCCAGCAGTTTTCTATCAGGGGGTCTGGGGGGCAACCTTAAGGGTAGGGATGAGCAGTTCTTC. It encodes CASSFLSGGLGGNLKGRDEQFF.

The gene calls are TRBV11-2 and TRBJ2-7, with 8 bases that match TRBD1. The CDR3 consists of 15 residues. The trim removed 4 bases at V and 2 bases at J, leaving 7 bases unmatched. Germline V gives CDR1 SGHAT, CDR2 FQNNGV. CDR3: CASSWGQAYPYEQYF. CDR3 nucleotide sequence: TGTGCCAGCAGCTGGGGACAGGCTTACCCCTACGAGCAGTACTTC.

V gene TRBV28 combines with J gene TRBJ1-2, with D maybe TRBD1 (5 bases). There are 18 residues in the CDR3. V shed 3 bases and J shed 4 bases, with 24 bases lying between them. The germline CDR1 and CDR2 sequences are MDHEN and SYDVKM. The CDR3 loop is CASSFIRASGPAPYGYTF. As DNA, the CDR3 is TGTGCCAGCAGTTTTATCCGGGCCTCAGGGCCCGCACCCTATGGCTACACCTTC.

V is TRBV28 and J is TRBJ1-2, with D hard to call. V gave up 6 bases and J gave up 8 bases, with 13 bases separating them. Germline lookup yields CDR1 MDHEN and CDR2 SYDVKM. CDR3 length equals 12 residues. The DNA of the CDR3 is TGTGCCAGCAGACCCCGGAGTCGAGGCTACACCTTC. Translating gives CASRPRSRGYTF.

The rearrangement links TRBV25-1 to TRBJ2-7; D perhaps matches TRBD2 (5 bases). The CDR3 totals 14 residues. Germline CDR1 MGHDK, CDR2 SYGVNS. The ends were cut back, 8 bases at V and 2 bases at J, with 16 bases in the middle. The DNA for the CDR3 is TGTGCCAGCTCTTTAAGCGGCATGCCCTACGAGCAGTACTTC. It yields the protein CASSLSGMPYEQYF.

The chain carries TRBV24-1 and TRBJ2-1; 10 bases align to TRBD2. V dropped 3 bases and J dropped 5; count of bases not matched to a gene: 24. The CDR3 loop spans 22 amino acids. The germline V gene encodes CDR1 KGHDR and CDR2 SFDVKD. CDR3 nucleotides: TGTGCCACCAGTGATCGACGCCAAGACTCCTCGACTAGCGGGCCGCTCGACAATGAGCAGTTCTTC. Encoded protein: CATSDRRQDSSTSGPLDNEQFF.

J is TRBJ2-7 and V is TRBV7-8; 11 bases align to TRBD2. The CDR3 contains 19 residues. The V and J ends lost 5 bases and 1 base, in that order; junction bases with no gene match: 16. Germline CDR1 is SGHVS and CDR2 is FQNEAQ. The CDR3: CASSVDTGTSGHYSYEQYF. The DNA for the CDR3 is TGTGCCAGCAGCGTAGACACCGGGACTAGCGGCCACTATTCCTACGAGCAGTACTTC.

This clone showed up just once. J is TRBJ1-4 and V is TRBV30; TRBD1 matches at 8 bases. V was pared by 0 bases and J by 5 bases, with 2 bases of the junction left unmatched. CDR3 length equals 14 residues. Germline assignment: CDR1 GTSNPN and CDR2 SVGIG (reference sequence). The CDR3, as DNA: TGTGCCTGGAGTGTCCGGACAGGGAATGAAAAACTGTTTTTT. It yields the protein CAWSVRTGNEKLFF.

This rearrangement joins TRBV7-9 to TRBJ1-5; D gene uncertain. Germline V gene data show CDR1 as SEHNR and CDR2 as FQNEAQ (reference sequence). The CDR3 contains 14 residues. V lost 2 bases and J lost 0, with 5 bases in between. The DNA for the CDR3 is TGTGCCAGCAGCTTAACAGATAGCAATCAGCCCCAGCATTTT. Translation: CASSLTDSNQPQHF.